Listed below are T cell receptor beta chains from one sample, sequenced in a study of beta chain features in type 1 diabetes. The method was immunoSEQ multiplex PCR; TCRdb's version includes in-frame clones alone and lacks a portion of them. This repertoire shows about 900,000 clones, roughly 15% found once; its top ten account for roughly 0.025%. The sample was naive CD4+ T cells from blood. These receptors originate from a woman younger than 35 in good health. Both conserved end residues are part of each CDR3. D genes are given only for firm matches. Clone size is not always given. Where it is, it says once, few, many or a class for expanded clones.

d_call	v_call	j_call	clone_size	cdr3_aa	cdr3_nt
NA	TRBV7-9	TRBJ1-4	NA	CASSRRRIATNEKLFF	TGTGCCAGCAGCCGCCGACGGATAGCAACTAATGAAAAACTGTTTTTT
NA	TRBV28	TRBJ1-5	once	CASSSGQPQHF	TGTGCCAGCAGTTCCGGTCAGCCCCAGCATTTT
TRBD1	TRBV27	TRBJ2-7	few	CASRLLRGHSYEQYF	TGTGCCAGCAGACTCCTCAGGGGGCACTCCTACGAGCAGTACTTC
TRBD1	TRBV4-3	TRBJ2-6	NA	CASSPGTGGSSGANVLTF	TGCGCCAGCAGCCCCGGGACAGGGGGCTCGTCTGGGGCCAACGTCCTGACTTTC
NA	TRBV18	TRBJ2-1	NA	CASSPTGSGSYNEQFF	TGTGCCAGCTCACCTACAGGGTCCGGCTCCTACAATGAGCAGTTCTTC
TRBD1	TRBV5-4	TRBJ2-7	NA	CASSPGQVGSYEQYF	TGTGCCAGCAGCCCTGGACAGGTGGGCTCCTACGAGCAGTACTTC
NA	TRBV29-1	TRBJ1-5	NA	CSVGTNSNQPQHF	TGCAGCGTTGGGACAAATAGCAATCAGCCCCAGCATTTT
NA	TRBV21-1	TRBJ2-1	NA	CASRLQTGTGGNEQFF	TGTGCCAGCAGACTTCAAACCGGGACAGGGGGTAATGAGCAGTTCTTC
NA	TRBV19	TRBJ1-4	NA	CASSMWGANEKLFF	TGTGCCAGTAGTATGTGGGGGGCCAATGAAAAACTGTTTTTT
NA	TRBV7-9	TRBJ2-7	NA	CASSLSTDTYEQYF	TGTGCCAGCAGCCTTTCTACGGACACCTACGAGCAGTACTTC
TRBD1	TRBV7-2	TRBJ2-7	few	CASSSPSGTGAYEQYF	TGTGCCAGCAGCTCACCTTCCGGGACAGGGGCCTACGAGCAGTACTTC
TRBD1	TRBV4-2	TRBJ2-3	NA	CASSPQGEGASNF	TGTGCCAGCAGCCCGCAGGGAGAGGGGGCGTCGAATTTT
NA	TRBV25-1	TRBJ2-7	few	CASSETDDGVHEQYF	TGTGCCAGCAGTGAAACCGATGACGGGGTGCACGAGCAGTACTTC
NA	TRBV5-1	TRBJ2-1	NA	CASSSGGGTSSYNEQFF	TGCGCCAGCAGCTCCGGGGGTGGGACGAGCTCCTACAATGAGCAGTTCTTC
TRBD1	TRBV29-1	TRBJ1-1	NA	CSVSSRGLKAFF	TGCAGCGTTTCCTCCAGGGGGCTGAAAGCTTTCTTT
NA	TRBV7-6	TRBJ2-2	NA	CASSLVGLTGELFF	TGTGCCAGCAGCTTAGTTGGGTTAACCGGGGAGCTGTTTTTT
NA	TRBV5-4	TRBJ2-5	NA	CASSLVALGQETQYF	TGTGCCAGCAGCTTGGTAGCATTGGGCCAAGAGACCCAGTACTTC
NA	TRBV6-5	TRBJ1-5	few	CASMRTPGGQPQHF	TGTGCCAGCATGAGGACCCCCGGAGGACAGCCCCAGCATTTT
TRBD1	TRBV4-2	TRBJ1-4	NA	CASSQGWTGEDEKLFF	TGTGCCAGCAGCCAGGGCTGGACAGGGGAGGATGAAAAACTGTTTTTT
TRBD1	TRBV18	TRBJ2-6	few	CASSPRTGAVLTF	TGTGCCAGCTCACCACGTACAGGGGCTGTCCTGACTTTC
NA	TRBV27	TRBJ2-3	few	CASQRGNTVADTQYF	TGTGCCAGCCAGAGGGGGAATACGGTAGCAGATACGCAGTATTTT
NA	TRBV4-1	TRBJ1-4	NA	CASSHPSGRSNEKLFF	TGCGCCAGCAGCCACCCGAGCGGACGGAGCAATGAAAAACTGTTTTTT
NA	TRBV7-9	TRBJ2-4	NA	CASSSHSGLTIQYF	TGTGCCAGCAGCTCCCACTCAGGGTTGACCATTCAGTACTTC
TRBD1	TRBV14	TRBJ2-7	NA	CASSLLSLKTGQNEQYF	TGTGCCAGCAGCCTACTCAGTCTCAAGACGGGACAGAACGAGCAGTACTTC
TRBD2	TRBV19	TRBJ2-1	NA	CASSIGASGYNEQFF	TGTGCCAGTAGTATTGGGGCTAGCGGCTACAATGAGCAGTTCTTC
NA	TRBV7-2	TRBJ2-5	NA	CASSSLVPKETQYF	TGTGCCAGCAGCTCCCTAGTCCCTAAAGAGACCCAGTACTTC
NA	TRBV29-1	TRBJ1-4	few	CSGQTGFGEKLFF	TGCAGCGGACAAACAGGGTTTGGTGAAAAACTGTTTTTT
TRBD2	TRBV7-3	TRBJ2-1	NA	CASSLIAGGPREQFF	TGTGCCAGCAGCTTAATAGCGGGAGGGCCTCGGGAGCAGTTCTTC